The rows below give T cell receptor beta chains drawn from one sample of a study of cytomegalovirus exposure and HLA in healthy donors. Using immunoSEQ multiplex PCR, the repertoire was profiled, and TCRdb retains in-frame clones only, with some absent. The data hold roughly 120,000 clones, with 9.5% observed a single time. Source material: PBMCs. All receptors derive from a man between 25 and 39 years old in good health and CMV-seronegative. Both conserved end residues are part of each CDR3. A D gene is named only where the DNA matches it firmly. The size field is filled for only some rows; it gives once, few, many or a size class.

>TRBD2|TRBV4-3|TRBJ2-2|NA
TGCGCCAGCAGCCGGAGCGGGGGGCCTGGGACCGGGGAGCTGTTTTTT
CASSRSGGPGTGELFF
>NA|TRBV16|TRBJ2-3|NA
TGTGCCAGCAGCCAATTAAAGCGAGAAGATACGCAGTATTTT
CASSQLKREDTQYF
>NA|TRBV23-1|TRBJ2-4|few
TGCGCCAGCAGTCGACTGCGAGCCAAAAACATTCAGTACTTC
CASSRLRAKNIQYF
>NA|TRBV7-9|TRBJ2-7|NA
TGTGCCAGCTCGGACAGTAATGAGGATTACGAGCAGTACTTC
CASSDSNEDYEQYF
>NA|TRBV2|TRBJ1-5|NA
TGTGCCACATCGAGGAGCAATCAGCCCCAGCATTTT
CATSRSNQPQHF
>NA|TRBV21-1|TRBJ1-5|NA
TGTGCCGCCGACCGTTCCCAGGGAATTAATAGCAATCAGCCCCAGCATTTT
CAADRSQGINSNQPQHF
>NA|TRBV6-6|TRBJ1-2|NA
TGTGCCAGCACAAACAGAGAGTATGGCTACACCTTC
CASTNREYGYTF
>TRBD1|TRBV6-5|TRBJ2-2|NA
TGTGCCAGCAGTTTCTCCGGACAGGGGGTTTGGGGGGAGCTGTTTTTT
CASSFSGQGVWGELFF
>TRBD1|TRBV6-4|TRBJ2-2|NA
TGTGCCAGCAGCCCCGGGACAGGGGGCGGCACCGGGGAGCTGTTTTTT
CASSPGTGGGTGELFF
>NA|TRBV7-6|TRBJ2-7|NA
TGTGCCAGCAGCTTAGGGTCTCTCGGGGAGCAGTACTTC
CASSLGSLGEQYF
>NA|TRBV11-3|TRBJ2-2|NA
TGTGCCAGCAGGTCCCCGACAGACACCGGGGAGCTGTTTTTT
CASRSPTDTGELFF
>TRBD1|TRBV7-6|TRBJ2-7|NA
TGTGCCAGCAGCTTAGCGCTCAGGGGGCGGGTCTACGAGCAGTACTTC
CASSLALRGRVYEQYF
>NA|TRBV15|TRBJ1-4|NA
TGTGCCACCAGCAGGGAAACAGGGCCTAATGAAAAACTGTTTTTT
CATSRETGPNEKLFF
>TRBD1|TRBV2|TRBJ2-5|NA
TGTGCCAGCTTGAATGGTCAAGCAGGGGGCATAGAGGAGCAGTACTTC
CASLNGQAGGIEEQYF
>NA|TRBV14|TRBJ2-2|few
TGTGCCAGCAGCCAAGTACACGGGGAAGGCACCGGGGAGCTGTTTTTT
CASSQVHGEGTGELFF
>TRBD2|TRBV7-6|TRBJ2-2|few
TGTGCCAGCAGCTTGGGACGGATACTAGCGGGAACGAACACCGGGGAGCTGTTTTTT
CASSLGRILAGTNTGELFF
>NA|TRBV19|TRBJ2-6|few
TGTGCCAGTAGTATCGGGAATCCAGGGGCCAACGTCCTGACTTTC
CASSIGNPGANVLTF
>TRBD1|TRBV19|TRBJ1-6|NA
TGTGCCAGTAGCAATGACAGGGCCCCTTTCGTCGATTCACCCCTCCACTTT
CASSNDRAPFVDSPLHF
>NA|TRBV28|TRBJ1-4|few
TGTGCCAGCAGTGTAACAGGGATTGCTAATGAAAAACTGTTTTTT
CASSVTGIANEKLFF
>NA|TRBV11-2|TRBJ2-1|NA
TGTGCCAGCAGGGTAGACAGGCTAAACAATGAGCAGTTCTTC
CASRVDRLNNEQFF
>NA|TRBV5-1|TRBJ2-5|few
TGCGCCAGCAGCTTGGAGGCAGGGGAGTGGGAGACCCAGTACTTC
CASSLEAGEWETQYF
>NA|TRBV7-9|TRBJ2-7|NA
TGTGCAAGCAGCCCAAGCCTTCACGAGCAGTACTTC
CASSPSLHEQYF
>NA|TRBV25-1|TRBJ1-2|NA
TGTGCCAGCAGTGAGCCTACAGGGCTCGGTGGCTACACCTTC
CASSEPTGLGGYTF
>TRBD2|TRBV7-6|TRBJ2-3|NA
TGTGCCAGCAGCCTGGGAGCGGGAGGGTTAACAGATACGCAGTATTTT
CASSLGAGGLTDTQYF
>TRBD1|TRBV6-1|TRBJ1-1|NA
TGTGCCAGCAGTGAAGCGACAGGGGGCACTGAAGCTTTCTTT
CASSEATGGTEAFF
>NA|TRBV4-1|TRBJ2-1|few
TGCGCCAGCAGCCACAGACTCGTCTACAATGAGCAGTTCTTC
CASSHRLVYNEQFF
>NA|TRBV4-1|TRBJ2-7|few
NA
CASSQAWGRGNLTSYGEPYF
>TRBD2|TRBV7-3|TRBJ2-7|few
TGTGCCAGCAGCTTAGGACTAGGACCCTACGAGCAGTACTTC
CASSLGLGPYEQYF
>NA|TRBV6-5|TRBJ1-2|NA
TGTGCCAGCAGGTCCCCCCACAGGGAATTCTATGGCTACACCTTC
CASRSPHREFYGYTF
>TRBD1|TRBV5-4|TRBJ1-1|NA
TGTGCCAGCAGCCGACAGGGGAGTCGCACTGAAGCTTTCTTT
CASSRQGSRTEAFF
>TRBD1|TRBV7-9|TRBJ1-2|few
TGTGCCAGCAGCCCCGGGACAGGGGGGGAATCTAACTATGGCTACACCTTC
CASSPGTGGESNYGYTF
>NA|TRBV6-5|TRBJ1-4|NA
TGTGCCAGCAGGGCTCCTAATGAAAAACTGTTTTTT
CASRAPNEKLFF
>NA|TRBV5-1|TRBJ2-7|NA
TGCGCCAGCAGCTTGGAGCTAGACTCCTACGAGCAGTACTTC
CASSLELDSYEQYF
>TRBD2|TRBV14|TRBJ2-1|NA
TGTGCCAGCAGCCCGCTTGCTAGCGGGATTTTTTACAATGAGCAGTTCTTC
CASSPLASGIFYNEQFF
>TRBD2|TRBV10-2|TRBJ2-5|NA
TGCGCCAGCAGCTGGGTTAGCGGGGGGGGGAAAGAGACCCAGTACTTC
CASSWVSGGGKETQYF
>TRBD1|TRBV6-5|TRBJ2-7|few
TGTGCCAGCAGCCTCGGACAGGGCGGGTACGAGCAGTACTTC
CASSLGQGGYEQYF
>TRBD1|TRBV7-9|TRBJ2-1|few
TGTGCCAGCAGCTCAGGGGGTGAGCAGTTCTTC
CASSSGGEQFF
>TRBD1|TRBV11-2|TRBJ1-3|NA
TGTGCCAGCAGCCGCTTCGACAGGGGTTCTGGAAACACCATATATTTT
CASSRFDRGSGNTIYF
>TRBD1|TRBV11-3|TRBJ1-6|NA
TGTGCCAGCAGCACAGGGGTTCGTTCACCCCTCCACTTT
CASSTGVRSPLHF
>NA|TRBV7-2|TRBJ1-5|few
TGTGCCAGCAGCTTAGCCCTTAGCGGCAATCAGCCCCAGCATTTT
CASSLALSGNQPQHF